The present TCR beta chain was sequenced within a study of shared clonotypes between healthy human individuals (dated by TCRdb to 2020 to 2021). For the wider study: A couple of women and three men aged 18 to 49 years were included in the cohort. For each donor, three plates each were used for CD4 naive and CD4 memory, two plates were used for CD8 naive, and one plate was used for CD8 memory. Blood TCR repertoires of about five healthy adults were deeply sequenced to estimate repertoire size and the extent of clonotype sharing between individuals. To increase sequencing depth and limit assay-specific biases, TCR repertoire library preparation and sequencing were carried out by different laboratories using diverse techniques. Between about 0.8 and 9.5 billion PBMCs per donor were obtained by leukapheresis.

Notes on this clone: Its binding antigen is unknown. No much larger clone is present one base from it, and per-base qualities are unavailable.

Reading the germline V gene gives CDR1 MDHEN and CDR2 SYDVKM. Trimming leaves V shorter by 2 bases and J shorter by 7 bases, with the junction holding 7 bases beyond the gene matches. Measured from the cysteine to the phenylalanine, the CDR3 is 15 residues long. Of the read, only the CDR3 DNA is kept; its 45 bases are in frame from base 1. The donors were healthy, HIV-negative adults with no recently reported acute infections or vaccinations. Every donor was a Caucasian adult residing in Nashville, Tennessee, USA. CD4+ T cells were enriched by magnetic negative selection, after which naive cells were positively selected on CD45RA and the negative fraction was taken as the memory subset. Blood was obtained by leukapheresis, after which PBMCs were separated by Ficoll-Histopaque density gradient centrifugation and cryopreserved in liquid nitrogen vapor phase. Analytical flow cytometry was used to check the purity and quantity of every magnetically sorted T cell population. Each sorted fraction had its genomic DNA isolated and then quantified by UV absorbance on a Nanodrop 2000c.

Using the deep immunoSEQ assay, multiplex PCR amplified TCR CDR3 regions from genomic DNA. Genomic DNA extracted from each cell subset was distributed evenly over all wells of several immunoSEQ 96-well plates, and each plate served as one replicate. For sorted subsets, each replicate PCR was loaded with 150 to 250 ng genomic DNA, equivalent to approximately 27,000 T cell genomes. The purified libraries were quantified using a Qubit 3.0 fluorometer, sized with a Bioanalyzer 2100, and then quantified again using the KAPA Library Quantification kit. Every immunoSEQ 96-well plate was sequenced on a dedicated single-read 150-cycle Illumina NextSeq 550 flow cell. The source study handled its data this way. Because the immunoSEQ output held only junctional sequences and lacked quality scores, the filtering could not match the filtering applied to full-length reads. Sequences were annotated with PyIR, a Python wrapper for IgBLAST v1.9, using IMGT germline references to assign V/J genes and CDR3. Reads were filtered out if the reads had weak V/J assignments (E-value above 1e-6), no CDR3, stop codons, out-of-frame junctions, or ambiguous translated residues. V3J clonotypes were defined by identical inferred V gene, J gene, and CDR3 amino acid sequence. Percentage overlap between repertoires was calculated by dividing the number of shared unique clonotypes by the size of the smaller repertoire. RTK rarefaction, the Chao1 estimator, and Recon v2.1 estimates of unobserved clonotypes were used to assess repertoire richness. Generation probabilities were computed with OLGA for all TCRbeta clonotypes obtained by the gDNA method from several donors. TCRdb retrieved this table from immuneACCESS and kept in-frame rearrangements only. Not all clones are present; in checked studies, unresolved V genes account for under half, and no reason is known for the remainder. V and J calls and clone size are copied from that table; D and trimming were computed from the DNA. The sample table holds a few million clones, of which 90% to 95% were seen once. In total, the top ten clones hold under 0.45% of the sample.

Study-wide findings and limitations: When a handful of donors were compared, the shared fraction of clonotypes was about 5.4% for naive CD4, over 3% for naive CD8, roughly 2.5% for memory CD4, and less than 0.45% for memory CD8. Because the study included a small number of donors, the genetic and exposure-history diversity represented was limited. Pairwise subsampling led to the expectation that sequencing depth would affect the degree of clonotype sharing among donors. Naive subsets generally had larger estimated clonotype richness than memory subsets. Only blood was sampled, and tissue TCR repertoires likely differ from those in blood. Compared with non-shared clonotypes, the clonotypes found in all four sorted-subset donors had higher generation probabilities. Incomplete sequencing was indicated by rarefaction of sorted-subset datasets, despite the large sequencing depth.

This receptor chain uses TRBV28 and TRBJ2-2, with 7 junctional bases fitting TRBD2. The clonotype was recovered from a man aged 18 to 29 in good health. Some clones in this sample may be carry-over from other donors' samples. The source material was naive CD4+ T cells from PBMCs. The sample's cell subset or site label, decoded: CD45RA+ positively selected. The nucleotide sequence is given as TGTGCCAGCAGTTTAGGCGGGAGTTTCGGCGGGGAGCTGTTTTTT. Protein translation: CASSLGGSFGGELFF. Reference TRBV28 and TRBJ2-2 genes cover what lies past the CDR3, so the full variable domain is DVKVTQSSRYLVKRTGEKVFLECVQDMDHENMFWYRQDPGLGLRLIYFSYDVKMKEKGDIPEGYSVSREKKERFSLILESASTNQTSMYLCASSLGGSFGGELFFGEGSRLTVL.